Detailed here is one T cell receptor beta chain. Its antigen is not known. The data stem from a study of T-cell reconstitution after alpha-beta-depleted transplantation in children. Study-level points and caveats: From surviving recipient T cells and thymic progenitors came the high day-60 TCRbeta diversity observed in some patients. The study reportedly traced alpha-beta T cells about two months after transplant to several hundred expanded graft clones. T cells produced anew were the main source of T-cell counts and diversity one year after transplant.

The CDR3 has 16 residues. The J segment lost 2 bases and the V segment lost 4 bases, leaving 8 bases of the junction unmatched. Germline V gene data show CDR1 as SGDLS and CDR2 as YYNGEE. Unique molecular identifiers tagged the TCRbeta library. Via MiXCR, TCRdb re-called the PCR reads, giving one row per CDR3 protein. The data show around 960,000 distinct CDR3 sequences, roughly 29% seen once. The material sequenced was PBMCs, mostly from graft donor cells, taken 360 days after TCRalphabeta/CD19-depleted stem cell transplant. The TCR was taken from a boy in the first two years of life who had a stem cell transplant for SCID, so the T cells may come from the graft donor. The V gene is TRBV9, the J gene TRBJ2-5; 10 nucleotides match TRBD1. The CDR3 loop reads CASSIRTGGMQETQYF. The CDR3 DNA sequence: TGTGCCAGCAGCATACGGACAGGGGGTATGCAAGAGACCCAGTACTTC.